This TCR beta chain came from a study of T cells in Graves' hyperthyroidism and ophthalmopathy. Overall study: Peripheral blood specimens were obtained at initial diagnosis, prior to any treatment.

This CDR3 spans 15 amino acids. CDR1 is MGHRA and CDR2 is YSYEKL in the germline V gene. V lost 4 bases, J lost 5 bases, and 17 bases lay in between. Study conclusions and caveats: Most clonotypes that expanded in the thyroid above 0.001 also showed up in blood. Ophthalmopathy was model-predicted a median about 6.7 months pre-onset.

This clonotype showed up just once. The antigen remains unidentified. Regions amplified from RNA transcripts were the TCR beta CDR3 regions. First-round RT-PCR with HTBI primers amplified the TCR CDR3 region. TCRdb ran MiXCR on the multiplex PCR reads and lists one entry per CDR3 protein. This table has 750,000 to 900,000 distinct CDR3 sequences, around 39% appearing once. The TCR originated in a man aged 18-30 years with Graves' hyperthyroidism. This sequence joins TRBV4-1 and TRBJ1-2, with a tentative D call TRBD1 (5 bases). What was sequenced was blood. The CDR3 protein is CASSPSEGTVYGYTF. In nucleotides, the CDR3 is TGCGCCAGCAGCCCCTCCGAAGGGACTGTTTATGGCTACACCTTC.